Listed here are 8 T cell receptor beta chains from one sample, sequenced in a study of blood T cell repertoires in COVID-19. Libraries were prepared by immunoSEQ multiplex PCR; TCRdb keeps only in-frame clonotypes and omits some of them. This table has about 30,000 clones, 75% to 85% appearing once. The sequencing sample was made of peripheral blood. The receptor source for this set is a man in his sixties with active COVID-19.

This chain joins TRBV2 and TRBJ1-1, with D hard to call. Between the trimmed V and J ends, which lost 6 bases and 0 bases, there was a span of 11 bases. Germline values: CDR1 SNHLY, CDR2 FYNNEI. The length of the CDR3 is 14 residues. The chain's CDR3 is CASRENILNTEAFF. The DNA of the CDR3 is TGTGCCAGCAGAGAAAACATCTTGAACACTGAAGCTTTCTTT. Full variable domain (outside the CDR3, taken from reference TRBV2 and TRBJ1-1): EPEVTQTPSHQVTQMGQEVILRCVPISNHLYFYWYRQILGQKVEFLVSFYNNEISEKSEIFDDQFSVERPDGSNFTLKIRSTKLEDSAMYFCASRENILNTEAFFGQGTRLTVV.

The rearrangement uses TRBV6-6 and TRBJ2-5; no firm D call. V lost 7 bases and J 1 base, leaving 13 bases between the germline ends. The CDR3 is 14 amino acids. The V gene's germline CDR1 is MNHNY and CDR2 SVGAGI (reference sequence). CDR3 DNA: TGTGCCAGCATGGTTCCAGGATCCCAAGAGACCCAGTACTTC. It codes for CASMVPGSQETQYF.

The chain recombines TRBV7-2 with TRBJ2-1; D call uncertain. The CDR3 has 16 residues. The germline V and J ends were trimmed by 3 bases and 10 bases, with 22 bases remaining between them. Germline loops: CDR1 SGHTA, CDR2 FQGNSA. CDR3 in DNA: TGTGCCAGCAGCTTTTACGAAAGGCTAGTGAACGGGGAGCAGTTCTTC. It yields the protein CASSFYERLVNGEQFF.

The table lists this clone with a few counts. The chain carries TRBV11-2 and TRBJ2-7; perhaps TRBD2 as D (7 bases). Germline assignment: CDR1 SGHAT and CDR2 FQNNGV. V was trimmed by 1 base and J by 5 bases, leaving 15 bases between them. The CDR3 loop spans 15 amino acids. The CDR3 DNA reads TGTGCCAGCAGCTTAGGAGACTCGGGGGGCCACGAGCAGTACTTC. Translating it yields CASSLGDSGGHEQYF. Complete variable domain (other parts from reference TRBV11-2 and TRBJ2-7): EAGVAQSPRYKIIEKRQSVAFWCNPISGHATLYWYQQILGQGPKLLIQFQNNGVVDDSQLPKDRFSAERLKGVDSTLKIQPAKLEDSAVYLCASSLGDSGGHEQYFGPGTRLTVT.

The V and J genes are TRBV7-3 and TRBJ2-1; 8 nucleotides match TRBD2. The V and J ends lost 5 bases and 2 bases, in that order; junction bases with no gene match: 2. Germline loops: CDR1 SGHTA, CDR2 FQGTGA. This CDR3 has 14 residues. This chain's CDR3 is CASSLSGAYNEQFF. DNA for the CDR3: TGTGCCAGCAGCCTTAGCGGGGCCTACAATGAGCAGTTCTTC.

The V and J genes are TRBV9 and TRBJ2-1, with 7 bases identical to TRBD2. Trimming removed 3 bases from V and 2 bases from J; junction bases left unmatched: 11. Per the germline V gene, CDR1 is SGDLS and CDR2 is YYNGEE. CDR3 size: 17 residues. The DNA of the CDR3 is TGTGCCAGCAGCGCAGCCGGGCTAGCGGATACCTACAATGAGCAGTTCTTC. Translated, it gives CASSAAGLADTYNEQFF.

The chain recombines TRBV10-3 with TRBJ2-7; perhaps TRBD2 as D (6 bases). Germline V gene data show CDR1 as ENHRY and CDR2 as SYGVKD. With 3 bases removed from V and 1 base from J, the gap between germline ends came to 13 bases. The CDR3 loop spans 15 amino acids. CDR3 amino acids: CAISDVGSRSYEQYF. CDR3 DNA sequence: TGTGCCATCAGTGACGTCGGGAGCAGGTCCTACGAGCAGTACTTC.

This clone was counted between two and nine times. The DNA for the CDR3 is TGTGCCAGCAGCTTAGGGGGGGGCGGAAATCAGCCCCAGCATTTT. This translates into CASSLGGGGNQPQHF. V and J are TRBV11-2 and TRBJ1-5, with a possible D match to TRBD1 (6 bases). The CDR3 runs to 15 residues. Germline lookup yields CDR1 SGHAT and CDR2 FQNNGV. Trimming removed 1 base at V and 4 bases at J, with 11 bases between. The full variable domain, rest sourced from reference TRBV11-2 and TRBJ1-5, is EAGVAQSPRYKIIEKRQSVAFWCNPISGHATLYWYQQILGQGPKLLIQFQNNGVVDDSQLPKDRFSAERLKGVDSTLKIQPAKLEDSAVYLCASSLGGGGNQPQHFGDGTRLSIL.